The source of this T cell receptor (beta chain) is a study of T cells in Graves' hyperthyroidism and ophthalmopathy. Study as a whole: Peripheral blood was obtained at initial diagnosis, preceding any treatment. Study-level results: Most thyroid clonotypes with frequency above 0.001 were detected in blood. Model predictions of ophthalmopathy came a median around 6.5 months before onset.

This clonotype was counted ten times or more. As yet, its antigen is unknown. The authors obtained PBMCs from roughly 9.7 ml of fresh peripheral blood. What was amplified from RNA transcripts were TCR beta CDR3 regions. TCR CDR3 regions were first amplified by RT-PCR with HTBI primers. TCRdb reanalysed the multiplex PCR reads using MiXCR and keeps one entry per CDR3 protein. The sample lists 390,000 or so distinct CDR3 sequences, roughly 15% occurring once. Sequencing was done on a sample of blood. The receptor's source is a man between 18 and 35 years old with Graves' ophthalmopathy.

The CDR3 sequence is CASNGMSSYNEQFF. CDR3 DNA: TGTGCCAGCAATGGCATGAGCTCCTACAATGAGCAGTTCTTC. V gene TRBV27 combines with J gene TRBJ2-1; no firm D call. V was clipped by 7 bases and J by 0 bases, with 10 bases between them. This CDR3 is 14 amino acids long. The germline V gene encodes CDR1 MNHEY and CDR2 SMNVEV (reference sequence).